This T cell receptor beta chain emerged from a study of shared clonotypes between healthy human individuals. About the research overall: The donors, a couple of women and a few men, were aged 18 to 49.

Whole-study results and caveats: Blood was the only sampled material, and tissue repertoires likely differ.

This CDR3 is built from 14 residues. The V segment lost 6 bases and the J segment 5 bases; nucleotides outside the gene matches: 4. CDR1 SNHLY and CDR2 FYNNEI come from the germline V gene. Genomic DNA belonging to each subset was distributed in equal measure over several immunoSEQ plates. Here immunoSEQ multiplex PCR was the method, and the copy in TCRdb shows in-frame clones only, minus some. Here the sample spans about 490,000 clones, 79% being singletons. On this clone itself: Its antigen remains unidentified.

The chain is built from TRBV2 and TRBJ2-2; 9 bases fit TRBD1. The origin of this receptor is a middle-aged woman in good health. Some clones in this sample may be carry-over from other donors' samples. Sequencing input: PBMCs. CDR3 in amino acids: CASRGTGRTGELFF. In DNA, the CDR3 is TGTGCCAGCAGGGGGACAGGGAGAACCGGGGAGCTGTTTTTT.